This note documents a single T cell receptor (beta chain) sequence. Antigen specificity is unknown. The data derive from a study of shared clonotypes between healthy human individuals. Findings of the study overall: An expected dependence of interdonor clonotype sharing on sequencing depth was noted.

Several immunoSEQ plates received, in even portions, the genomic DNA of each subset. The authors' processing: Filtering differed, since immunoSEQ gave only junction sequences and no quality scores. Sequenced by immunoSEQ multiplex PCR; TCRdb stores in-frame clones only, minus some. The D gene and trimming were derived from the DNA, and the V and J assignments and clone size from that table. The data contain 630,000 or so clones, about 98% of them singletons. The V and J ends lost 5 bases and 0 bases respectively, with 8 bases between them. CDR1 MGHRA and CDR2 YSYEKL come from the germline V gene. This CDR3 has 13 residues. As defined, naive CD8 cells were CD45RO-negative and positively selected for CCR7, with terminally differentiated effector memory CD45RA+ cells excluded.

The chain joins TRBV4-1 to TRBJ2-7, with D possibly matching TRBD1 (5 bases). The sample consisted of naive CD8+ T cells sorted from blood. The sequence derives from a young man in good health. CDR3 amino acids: CASSYRSSYEQYF. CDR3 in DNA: TGCGCCAGCAGCTACAGGAGCTCCTACGAGCAGTACTTC.